This is a list of T cell receptor beta chains from one sample in a study of identical twins. Each CDR3 protein is one row after TCRdb ran MiXCR on the 5' RACE reads. The table has about 690,000 distinct CDR3 sequences, 6% to 6.5% seen once. Sequenced input: naive T cells sorted from blood. These receptors were obtained from a man aged 18 to 30 in good health. The CDR3 runs from the conserved cysteine through the conserved F or W. D genes are given only for firm matches. A row's size may be missing; if present it is once, few, many or a size class.

J gene | V gene | clone size | D gene | CDR3 protein | CDR3 DNA
TRBJ2-1 | TRBV6-5 | many | TRBD2 | CASSPGLGEFF | TGTGCCAGCAGTCCGGGACTAGGGGAGTTCTTC
TRBJ2-2 | TRBV9 | many | . | CASSPFRLANTGELFF | TGTGCCAGCAGCCCCTTCCGGCTCGCGAACACCGGGGAGCTGTTTTTT
TRBJ2-2 | TRBV5-1 | many | . | CASSLITGELFF | TGCGCCAGCAGCCTAATCACCGGGGAGCTGTTTTTT
TRBJ1-5 | TRBV12-3/TRBV12-4 | many | . | CASKAGRRNQPQHF | TGTGCCAGCAAGGCAGGGAGGAGGAATCAGCCCCAGCATTTT
TRBJ2-3 | TRBV20-1 | many | TRBD1 | CSRQGDHTQYF | TGCAGTCGACAGGGGGATCATACGCAGTATTTT
TRBJ1-1 | TRBV20-1 | . | TRBD1 | CSAGDSVTEAFF | TGCAGTGCGGGGGACAGCGTCACTGAAGCTTTCTTT
TRBJ2-1 | TRBV20-1 | . | TRBD2 | CSATGLAGAEQFF | TGCAGTGCTACCGGACTAGCGGGAGCTGAGCAGTTCTTC
TRBJ1-1 | TRBV30 | . | . | CAWSAMGDMNTEAFF | TGTGCCTGGAGTGCTATGGGCGATATGAACACTGAAGCTTTCTTT
TRBJ2-2 | TRBV19 | . | . | CACRDRTGELFF | TGTGCCTGCCGTGACCGCACCGGGGAGCTGTTTTTT
TRBJ2-7 | TRBV28 | few | . | CASNKGSPYEQYF | TGTGCCAGCAATAAAGGGTCTCCCTACGAGCAGTACTTC
TRBJ2-3 | TRBV11-2 | few | . | CASSSTNSDTQYF | TGTGCCAGCAGCTCAACCAATTCAGATACGCAGTATTTT
TRBJ2-1 | TRBV29-1 | many | TRBD2 | CSVEDRVAGDNEQFF | TGCAGCGTTGAAGATAGAGTAGCGGGGGACAATGAGCAGTTCTTC
TRBJ2-4 | TRBV5-1 | . | . | CASSGDRTQYF | TGCGCCAGCAGCGGAGACAGGACTCAGTACTTC
TRBJ2-7 | TRBV7-9 | . | . | CASSSPQGSLTYEQYF | TGTGCCAGCAGCTCACCCCAGGGGTCCCTTACCTACGAGCAGTACTTC
TRBJ2-7 | TRBV9 | many | TRBD2 | CASSVGGTKAYEQYF | TGTGCCAGCAGCGTAGGGGGGACTAAGGCCTACGAGCAGTACTTC
TRBJ2-1 | TRBV10-3 | many | . | CAAGSSYNEQFF | TGTGCGGCGGGGAGCTCCTACAATGAGCAGTTCTTC
TRBJ1-4 | TRBV4-2 | many | TRBD1 | CASSQLDRGSEKLFF | TGTGCCAGCAGCCAACTGGACAGGGGGTCTGAAAAACTGTTTTTT
TRBJ2-1 | TRBV7-9 | few | . | CASSYASGYEQFF | TGTGCCAGCAGCTACGCTTCGGGGTACGAGCAGTTCTTC